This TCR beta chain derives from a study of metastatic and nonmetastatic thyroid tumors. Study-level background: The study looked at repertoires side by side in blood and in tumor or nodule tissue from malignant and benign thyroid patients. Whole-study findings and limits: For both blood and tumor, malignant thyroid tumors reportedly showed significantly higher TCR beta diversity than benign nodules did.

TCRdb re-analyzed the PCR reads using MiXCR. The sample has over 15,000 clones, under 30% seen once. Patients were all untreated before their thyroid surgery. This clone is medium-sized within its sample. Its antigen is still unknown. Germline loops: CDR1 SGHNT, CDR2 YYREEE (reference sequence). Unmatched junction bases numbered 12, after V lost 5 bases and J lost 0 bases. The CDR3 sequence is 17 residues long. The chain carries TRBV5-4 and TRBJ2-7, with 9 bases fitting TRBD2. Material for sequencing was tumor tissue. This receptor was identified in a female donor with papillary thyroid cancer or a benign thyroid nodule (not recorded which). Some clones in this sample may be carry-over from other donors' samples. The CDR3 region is CASSSPASGGSSYEQYF. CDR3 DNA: TGTGCCAGCAGTTCCCCGGCCAGCGGGGGGTCCTCCTACGAGCAGTACTTC. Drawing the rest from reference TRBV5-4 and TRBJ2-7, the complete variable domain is ETGVTQSPTHLIKTRGQQVTLRCSSQSGHNTVSWYQQALGQGPQFIFQYYREEENGRGNFPPRFSGLQFPNYSSELNVNALELDDSALYLCASSSPASGGSSYEQYFGPGTRLTVT.